One and the same sample provided the 8 T cell receptor beta chains below, sequenced in a study of graft-versus-host responses after intestinal transplantation. The repertoire was sequenced with immunoSEQ multiplex PCR; TCRdb's copy has only in-frame clones and lacks some. The sample consists of about 97,000 clones, about nine tenths of them appearing once. This specimen was PBMCs, taken just under 460 days after intestinal transplant. These TCRs come from a human patient who received an intestinal transplant, so some T cells may come from the graft donor.

The chain is built from TRBV5-1 and TRBJ2-1, with TRBD2 identical over 13 bases. Germline V gene data show CDR1 as SGHRS and CDR2 as YFSETQ. CDR3 length: 15 amino acids. Trimming removed 4 bases from V and 10 bases from J; junction bases left unmatched: 8. CDR3 bases: TGCGCCAGCAGCGCCACTAGCGGGGGGGCCTGGGAGCAGTTCTTC. It is translated as CASSATSGGAWEQFF. The full variable domain, in which reference TRBV5-1 and TRBJ2-1 provide the parts outside the CDR3, is KAGVTQTPRYLIKTRGQQVTLSCSPISGHRSVSWYQQTPGQGLQFLFEYFSETQRNKGNFPGRFSGRQFSNSRSEMNVSTLELGDSALYLCASSATSGGAWEQFFGPGTRLTVL.

This chain links TRBV2 with TRBJ1-1; D remains unclear. CDR3 length equals 11 residues. Trimming pared 6 bases from V and 3 bases from J, leaving 5 bases between. Germline values: CDR1 SNHLY, CDR2 FYNNEI. The CDR3, as DNA: TGTGCCAGCAGGGAATACACTGAAGCTTTCTTT. Its translation is CASREYTEAFF.

The gene calls are TRBV5-4 and TRBJ1-1; 7 bases line up with TRBD1. Germline CDR1 SGHNT, CDR2 YYREEE (reference sequence). Trimming at V came to 0 bases and at J to 1 base, leaving 3 bases not matched to a gene. This CDR3 region has 15 residues. The CDR3 DNA is TGTGCCAGCAGCTTGGCCAGGACAGGGAACACTGAAGCTTTCTTT. As protein: CASSLARTGNTEAFF.

V is TRBV18 and J is TRBJ1-6; 7 positions match TRBD1. Germline-derived CDR1 and CDR2 are KGHSH and LQKENI. V lost 2 bases and J lost 7; bases outside the gene matches: 2. CDR3 length: 14 residues. The CDR3 sequence: CASSPEGANSPLHF. CDR3 nucleotides: TGTGCCAGCTCACCAGAGGGGGCGAATTCACCCCTCCACTTT. Variable domain in full (rest from reference TRBV18 and TRBJ1-6): NAGVMQNPRHLVRRRGQEARLRCSPMKGHSHVYWYRQLPEEGLKFMVYLQKENIIDESGMPKERFSAEFPKEGPSILRIQQVVRGDSAAYFCASSPEGANSPLHFGNGTRLTVT.

The CDR3 DNA is TGTGCCAGCAGCTTGGCAGGGGAGGGCACAGATACGCAGTATTTT. Amino acids: CASSLAGEGTDTQYF. The V gene is TRBV7-3, the J gene TRBJ2-3; the D call may be TRBD1 or TRBD2 (6 bases each). Germline assignment: CDR1 SGHTA and CDR2 FQGTGA. This CDR3 has 15 amino acids. Trimming stripped 3 bases from V and 1 base from J, with 11 bases between.

This chain links TRBV27 with TRBJ2-2; TRBD2 matches at 11 bases. Germline CDR1 and CDR2: MNHEY and SMNVEV (reference sequence). The CDR3 consists of 16 residues. V shed 6 bases, J shed 5 bases, and the junction held 8 bases outside the gene matches. CDR3 sequence reads: CASSLAGGLLTGELFF. The DNA of the CDR3 is TGTGCCAGCAGCCTAGCGGGGGGCCTTCTTACCGGGGAGCTGTTTTTT.

The chain links TRBV9 to TRBJ1-3; 8 bases map to TRBD1. CDR3 length equals 15 residues. Germline V gene data show CDR1 as SGDLS and CDR2 as YYNGEE. Germline trimming cut 4 bases from V and 4 bases from J; bases unmatched to any gene: 7. The CDR3 nucleotides read TGTGCCAGCAGCACAAGACAGGGGCTAGGAAACACCATATATTTT. Its translation is CASSTRQGLGNTIYF.

The chain has TRBV27 and TRBJ1-4, with no clear D. The CDR3 totals 13 residues. The V end was cut by 4 bases, the J end by 6 bases, with 9 bases between. The germline V gene encodes CDR1 MNHEY and CDR2 SMNVEV (reference sequence). The CDR3 reads CASSSPGDEKLFF. CDR3 DNA sequence: TGTGCCAGCAGTTCCCCGGGAGATGAAAAACTGTTTTTT. The variable domain in full, with the rest retrieved from reference TRBV27 and TRBJ1-4, is EAQVTQNPRYLITVTGKKLTVTCSQNMNHEYMSWYRQDPGLGLRQIYYSMNVEVTDKGDVPEGYKVSRKEKRNFPLILESPSPNQTSLYFCASSSPGDEKLFFGSGTQLSVL.